The rows below give T cell receptor beta chains drawn from one sample of a study of T cells in Graves' hyperthyroidism and ophthalmopathy. TCRdb re-derived calls from the multiplex PCR reads in MiXCR, one entry per CDR3 protein. The data show around 600,000 distinct CDR3 sequences, about 14% seen once. The sample consisted of blood. The source is a young woman with Graves' ophthalmopathy. Each CDR3 is given with its conserved first and last residue. D genes are given only for firm matches. Expanded clones are given a class, and other clones once, few, many or no size at all.

>TRBD2|TRBV9|TRBJ2-7|many
TGTGCCAGCAGCGTAGGGCGGGAGTACGAGCAGTACTTC
CASSVGREYEQYF
>TRBD1|TRBV20-1|TRBJ2-1|few
TGCAGTGCTGCCGGGACAGGGGGAAATGAGCAGTTCTTC
CSAAGTGGNEQFF
>NA|TRBV20-1|TRBJ1-3|NA
TGCAGTGCACTCGTCCGGGACGGCCTGGGTGGCACCATATATTTT
CSALVRDGLGGTIYF
>TRBD1|TRBV11-1|TRBJ1-5|NA
TGTGCCAGCAGCCGAAGCACAGGGGGGGGACAGCCCCGGCATTTT
CASSRSTGGGQPRHF
>TRBD1|TRBV19|TRBJ2-4|NA
TGTGCCAGTAGAACAGGACAGGGGGGGACCAAAAACATTCAGTACTTC
CASRTGQGGTKNIQYF
>TRBD1|TRBV12-3/TRBV12-4|TRBJ1-5|many
TGTGCCAGCAGTCGACAGGGGGCCTTCAATCAGCCCCAGCATTTT
CASSRQGAFNQPQHF
>TRBD2|TRBV19|TRBJ2-7|NA
TGTGCCACCAGTTGGACTAGCGGGAGGGCCTACGACGAGCAGTACTTC
CATSWTSGRAYDEQYF
>TRBD2|TRBV6-2/TRBV6-3|TRBJ2-3|NA
TGTGCCAGCAGTTACTCGAGATTCTCTAGTGGCAGCGGGAGGAGCACAGATACGCAGTATTTT
CASSYSRFSSGSGRSTDTQYF
>NA|TRBV28|TRBJ2-5|many
TGTGCCAGCAGTTTATCCGGGACTCAAGAGACCCAGTACTTC
CASSLSGTQETQYF
>NA|TRBV7-8|TRBJ2-7|few
TGTGCCAGCAGCTTAGTCCGGCGGGACGGTTCCTACGAGCAGTACTTC
CASSLVRRDGSYEQYF
>NA|TRBV15|TRBJ2-5|few
TGTGCCACCAGCAGAGATATAATGGGGATGGAGACCCAGTACTTC
CATSRDIMGMETQYF
>NA|TRBV29-1|TRBJ2-2|NA
TGCAGCGTCCCGGTTAGCCCCGATAACACCGGGGAGCTGTTTTTT
CSVPVSPDNTGELFF
>NA|TRBV6-1|TRBJ1-2|many
TGTGCCAGCAGCTGGATCAACTATGGCTACACCTTC
CASSWINYGYTF
>TRBD2|TRBV10-3|TRBJ2-3|many
TGTGCCATCAAGGCGGGAGGGCCGGGAGATACGCAGTATTTT
CAIKAGGPGDTQYF
>TRBD1|TRBV5-4|TRBJ2-1|NA
TGTGCCAGCAGCTTAGATCCGGGACAGATCTACAATGAGCAGTTCTTC
CASSLDPGQIYNEQFF
>TRBD2|TRBV4-1|TRBJ2-1|few
TGCGCCAGCAGCCAAGATATACTAGCGGGCCGTAAGGCTTACAATGAGCAGTTCTTC
CASSQDILAGRKAYNEQFF